These T cell receptor beta chains were read from a single sample in a study of blood T cell repertoires in COVID-19. TCRdb's copy holds only in-frame clones and misses some; the assay was immunoSEQ multiplex PCR. The table lists some 670,000 clones, more than 80% of them singletons. The sample comprised peripheral blood. The receptors originated from a woman younger than 35 with acute or convalescent COVID-19. CDR3s include the opening cysteine and the closing phenylalanine or tryptophan. The order of the fields is V gene, J gene, clone size, CDR3 length, D gene, CDR3 DNA, CDR3 protein. The D gene is left open where the match is weak. The size field is filled for only some rows; it gives once, few, many or a size class.

>TRBV7-9|TRBJ2-3|-|10|-
TGTGCCAGCAGCCATGACCAGCGGTATTTT
CASSHDQRYF
>TRBV12-3/TRBV12-4|TRBJ1-2|-|13|-
TGTGCCAGCAGTTTTGAGGTTTCCTATGGCTACACCTTC
CASSFEVSYGYTF
>TRBV3-1/TRBV3-2|TRBJ1-5|few|15|-
TGTGCCAGCAGCCTCGGACAGATTAGCAATCAGCCCCAGCATTTT
CASSLGQISNQPQHF
>TRBV29-1|TRBJ1-1|once|14|-
TGCAGCGCCCGAGTGCGGGGGCTGAACACTGAAGCTTTCTTT
CSARVRGLNTEAFF
>TRBV19|TRBJ1-2|-|13|-
TGTGCCAGTAGTATGGCAGGGACATTCGGCTACACCTTC
CASSMAGTFGYTF
>TRBV5-4|TRBJ1-6|-|17|-
TGTGCCAGCAGCTCCCAGGGATCGAGCTCCTATAATTCACCCCTCCACTTT
CASSSQGSSSYNSPLHF
>TRBV6-5|TRBJ1-2|-|14|-
TGTGCCAGCAGTTACGAGGGCGGAAGTGGGGGCTACACCTTC
CASSYEGGSGGYTF
>TRBV9|TRBJ2-1|-|17|TRBD2
TGTGCCAGCAGCTTCAGAATAGCGGGGGGGTCCAGGGATGAGCAGTTCTTC
CASSFRIAGGSRDEQFF
>TRBV5-6|TRBJ2-7|-|13|TRBD1
TGTGCCAGCAGCATTGGGACAGTCCACGAGCAGTACTTC
CASSIGTVHEQYF
>TRBV11-2|TRBJ2-7|-|13|TRBD1
TGTGCCAGCAGCCCGGGGACAGGGGACGAGCAGTACTTC
CASSPGTGDEQYF
>TRBV4-3|TRBJ1-6|-|14|-
TGCGCCAGCAGCCAAGATCTGGGGAGGTCACCCCTCCACTTT
CASSQDLGRSPLHF
>TRBV7-6|TRBJ1-5|-|20|-
TGTGCCAGCAGCTCAAATTCCCGGGACACCGGCTCATCTAGCAATCAGCCCCAGCATTTT
CASSSNSRDTGSSSNQPQHF
>TRBV7-9|TRBJ1-1|-|15|TRBD1
TGTGCCAGCAGCTACCCCCCGGGGACAGGGACAGAAGCTTTCTTT
CASSYPPGTGTEAFF
>TRBV6-5|TRBJ1-5|-|14|-
TGTGCCAGCATCCGAGGCGGGGCCGGGCAGCCCCAGCATTTT
CASIRGGAGQPQHF
>TRBV19|TRBJ1-6|-|16|-
TGTGCCAGTAGTATCGGGCGGACAGCTTCTTTTTCACCCCTCCACTTT
CASSIGRTASFSPLHF
>TRBV7-6|TRBJ2-5|-|20|TRBD1
TGTGCCAGCAGCTTAGCGATTCGTCTCTGGGGACAGGGGGTCCGGGAGACCCAGTACTTC
CASSLAIRLWGQGVRETQYF
>TRBV30|TRBJ2-7|-|14|TRBD1
TGTGCCTGGAGTGCCGGGACAGTACACTACGAGCAGTACTTC
CAWSAGTVHYEQYF
>TRBV14|TRBJ1-2|few|14|TRBD1
TGTGCCAGCAGCCAAGGGCGACAGGGCTATGGCTACACCTTC
CASSQGRQGYGYTF
>TRBV5-6|TRBJ1-2|-|13|-
TGTGCCAGCAGCCAGACACCAAACTATGGCTACACCTTC
CASSQTPNYGYTF
>TRBV19|TRBJ1-5|-|14|-
TGTGCCAGTAGTGGAGGAGATAGCAATCAGCCCCAGCATTTT
CASSGGDSNQPQHF
>TRBV27|TRBJ1-5|-|13|-
TGTGCCAGCAGACTCGGCTTCGGGCAGCCCCAGCATTTT
CASRLGFGQPQHF
>TRBV20-1|TRBJ1-3|-|13|-
TGCAGTGCTAGTTCAGGGGTTGGAAACACCATATATTTT
CSASSGVGNTIYF
>TRBV12-5|TRBJ1-2|-|15|-
TGTGCTAGTGGTTTGCCGTTGGACAGCTTATATGGCTACACCTTC
CASGLPLDSLYGYTF
>TRBV20-1|TRBJ1-5|once|17|-
TGCAGTGCTAGTCGGCAGGGTAAAAGAGGTGGCAATCAGCCCCAGCATTTT
CSASRQGKRGGNQPQHF
>TRBV19|TRBJ2-7|-|14|TRBD1
TGTGCCAGTAGTAACGAGGACAGGACCTACGAGCAGTACTTC
CASSNEDRTYEQYF
>TRBV7-9|TRBJ1-2|-|16|TRBD1
TGTGCCAGCAGCCCAGGGGGGGCGGACAGGGAGTATGGCTACACCTTC
CASSPGGADREYGYTF
>TRBV5-1|TRBJ2-3|once|15|-
TGCGCCAGCAGGGTGGGTCTCCCTTACTACGATACGCAGTATTTT
CASRVGLPYYDTQYF
>TRBV7-2|TRBJ2-1|-|15|TRBD2
TGTGCCAGCAGCTTTTTAGCGGGGGCTTACAATGAGCAGTTCTTC
CASSFLAGAYNEQFF
>TRBV7-9|TRBJ2-3|-|12|-
TGTGCCAGCAGCTTATTTCGGGATACGCAGTATTTT
CASSLFRDTQYF
>TRBV28|TRBJ1-6|-|19|-
TGTGCCAGCAGTTTATTGAGGGAGGGTGAGAGCTCCTATAATTCACCCCTCCACTTT
CASSLLREGESSYNSPLHF
>TRBV27|TRBJ1-5|few|14|-
TGTGCCAGCAGTTACAGGACTAGAAATCAGCCCCAGCATTTT
CASSYRTRNQPQHF
>TRBV28|TRBJ2-6|-|16|TRBD2
TGTGCCAGCAGTTCGCGGGAGGGCTCTGGGGCCAACGTCCTGACTTTC
CASSSREGSGANVLTF
>TRBV12-5|TRBJ1-1|-|14|-
TGTGCTAGTGGTTTGACAGGGCTGTTCACTGAAGCTTTCTTT
CASGLTGLFTEAFF
>TRBV5-6|TRBJ1-3|few|15|-
TGTGCCAGCAGCTTGACGGTCTCATCTGGAAACACCATATATTTT
CASSLTVSSGNTIYF
>TRBV7-9|TRBJ2-7|-|14|TRBD1
TGTGCCAGCAGCTTACTGAGACAGGGTTACGAGCAGTACTTC
CASSLLRQGYEQYF
>TRBV2|TRBJ1-5|-|15|TRBD1
TGTGCCAGCAGTGAAAGACAGGGTAGCAATCAGCCCCAGCATTTT
CASSERQGSNQPQHF
>TRBV12-3/TRBV12-4|TRBJ2-3|-|12|-
TGTGCCAGCAGTCCCCCCGGGGGATCGCAGTATTTT
CASSPPGGSQYF
>TRBV18|TRBJ1-4|-|15|-
TGTGCCAGCTCACCGCCCGTCAGAACTAATGAAAAACTGTTTTTT
CASSPPVRTNEKLFF
>TRBV13|TRBJ2-1|-|14|TRBD1
TGTGCCAGCAGCTCCGGGACAGGGATAAATGAGCAGTTCTTC
CASSSGTGINEQFF
>TRBV19|TRBJ2-2|-|15|TRBD1
TGTGCCAGTGACAGGGGAAATTCCGACACCGGGGAGCTGTTTTTT
CASDRGNSDTGELFF
>TRBV27|TRBJ1-2|-|16|TRBD1
TGTGCCAGCAGCCCAATCAAAGGGGGCGCTATCTATGGCTACACCTTC
CASSPIKGGAIYGYTF
>TRBV30|TRBJ1-5|-|13|-
TGTGCCTGGAGTGGGGCCAGTAATCAGCCCCAGCATTTT
CAWSGASNQPQHF
>TRBV15|TRBJ2-6|-|15|-
TGTGCCACCAGCAGACCCTACTCTGGGGCCAACGTCCTGACTTTC
CATSRPYSGANVLTF
>TRBV6-2/TRBV6-3|TRBJ2-4|-|15|TRBD2
TGTGCCAGCAGTTACAGGCGGGGGGGCCGGGACATTCAGTACTTC
CASSYRRGGRDIQYF
>TRBV4-1|TRBJ1-1|-|15|-
TGCGCCAGCAGCCAAGATGTCGGACAAGACACTGAAGCTTTCTTT
CASSQDVGQDTEAFF
>TRBV5-1|TRBJ1-1|-|15|-
TGCGCCAGCAGCGTAGACAGGCGTCAGGGAACTGAAGCTTTCTTT
CASSVDRRQGTEAFF
>TRBV7-2|TRBJ2-7|once|14|TRBD2
TGTGCCAGCAGTTACTACGGACTAGCGGGGGAGCAGTACTTC
CASSYYGLAGEQYF
>TRBV30|TRBJ1-1|-|11|-
TGTGCCTGGACTTTGGAGGGTGAAGCTTTCTTT
CAWTLEGEAFF